This T cell receptor (beta chain) was identified in a study of cytomegalovirus exposure and HLA in healthy donors. 13 Jbeta primers and 60 Vbeta primers were used for the PCR. TCRdb keeps only in-frame clones here, not all; method: immunoSEQ multiplex PCR. The sample shows roughly 80,000 clones, roughly two thirds of them seen only once. Germline V gene lookup returns CDR1 KGHSY and CDR2 FQNENV. The CDR3 consists of 14 residues. V lost 4 bases and J 4 bases, leaving 11 bases between the germline ends. The sample taken for sequencing was PBMCs. This clonotype was sampled from a woman in her 50s in good health and CMV-seropositive. The rearrangement uses TRBV16 and TRBJ2-1, with a tentative D call TRBD2 (6 bases). CDR3 sequence (DNA): TGTGCCAGCAGCCCTTGGGGGGATTACAATGAGCAGTTCTTC. This translates into CASSPWGDYNEQFF. Full variable domain (missing parts from reference TRBV16 and TRBJ2-1): GEEVAQTPKHLVRGEGQKAKLYCAPIKGHSYVFWYQQVLKNEFKFLISFQNENVFDETGMPKERFSAKCLPNSPCSLEIQATKLEDSAVYFCASSPWGDYNEQFFGPGTRLTVL.